One TCR beta chain is described in this entry. Its antigen is unidentified. The sample is drawn from a study of memory CD4+ T cells and cytomegalovirus serostatus. For the study at large: Donors were healthy Belgian adults, 10 or so CMV seropositive and under 30 seronegative. The study's findings and limits: About 40% of the 164 known CMV-associated TCRbeta sequences appeared in CD4+ memory.

Single viable CD3+CD4+CD8-CD45RO+ cells were sorted as the memory CD4+ T cells. Measured with immunoSEQ multiplex PCR; TCRdb has only the in-frame clones, and not every one. The data show 80,000 to 100,000 clones, under 90% seen once. Trimming removed 3 bases at V and 1 base at J, with 9 bases between. CDR3 size: 14 residues. The germline V gene encodes CDR1 SEHNR and CDR2 FQNEAQ (reference sequence). The chain recombines TRBV7-9 with TRBJ1-1; tentative D call: TRBD1 (5 bases). The source is an adult in good health and CMV-seropositive. Sample: memory CD4+ T cells from blood. CDR3 amino acids: CASSLLGGNTEAFF. CDR3 sequence (DNA): TGTGCCAGCAGCTTGCTTGGGGGGAACACTGAAGCTTTCTTT.